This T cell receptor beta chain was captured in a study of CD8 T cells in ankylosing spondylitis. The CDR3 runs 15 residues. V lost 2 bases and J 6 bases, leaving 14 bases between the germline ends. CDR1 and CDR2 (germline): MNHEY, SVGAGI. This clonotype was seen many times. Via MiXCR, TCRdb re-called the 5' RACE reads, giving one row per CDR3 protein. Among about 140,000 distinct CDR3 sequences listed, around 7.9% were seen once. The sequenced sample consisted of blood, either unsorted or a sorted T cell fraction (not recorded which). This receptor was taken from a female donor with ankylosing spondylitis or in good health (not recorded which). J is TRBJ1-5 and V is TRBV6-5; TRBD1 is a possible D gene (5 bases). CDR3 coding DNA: TGTGCCAGCAGTTACGGGCCAGGGTCAATTCAGCCCCAGCATTTT. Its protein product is CASSYGPGSIQPQHF.